The clone carrying this T cell receptor (beta chain) has a handful of counts. This entry is derived from a study of radiation and T cells in renal cell carcinoma. Profiling relied on immunoSEQ multiplex PCR, and the TCRdb table lists in-frame clones only, not all of them. This sample carries about 83,000 clones, over 80% of them seen once, and the ten largest clones take 2.4%. Documented time point: blood 4 weeks post-SBRT, at nephrectomy. The sample's treatment: 15 Gy SBRT to primary tumor, nephrectomy 4 weeks later. The tumor was a clear cell renal cell carcinoma. The V end lost 2 bases, the J end lost 1 base, and 11 bases lay between the germline ends. Germline CDR1 KGHSH, CDR2 LQKENI. There are 15 residues in the CDR3.

This specimen consisted of blood, obtained from a patient whose treatment included radiotherapy and nephrectomy. This clonotype was sampled from a woman aged 55 to 70 with renal cell carcinoma. The chain recombines TRBV18 with TRBJ1-1; D is possibly TRBD1 (6 bases). In DNA form, the CDR3 reads TGTGCCAGCTCACCAACGGGGGGCCCGAACACTGAAGCTTTCTTT. As protein: CASSPTGGPNTEAFF.